This TCR beta chain originates from a study of blood T cell repertoires in COVID-19. Study at large: The United States, Italy and Spain supplied acute and convalescent COVID-19 samples. Sample material is recorded as cDNA or gDNA derived from T cells, B-cell-depleted T cells, or PBMCs.

The CDR3 totals 16 residues. Germline assignment: CDR1 LGHDT and CDR2 YNNKEL (reference sequence). V lost 0 bases to trimming and J lost 0 bases; unmatched junction nucleotides: 3. Original handling: Estimation of nucleated cell counts relied on the amplification of reference gene primers. Sequencing used immunoSEQ multiplex PCR; TCRdb keeps in-frame clones, though not all of them. Clone size and V and J calls were adopted from that table, with D and trimming inferred from the DNA. The sample includes fewer than 200,000 clones, 80% to 90% of them seen just once. The receptor comes from a man aged 35-49 years who had recovered from COVID-19. V gene TRBV3-1 (or the pseudogene TRBV3-2) combines with J gene TRBJ2-3, with TRBD2 identical over 7 bases. The sequenced sample was peripheral blood. The CDR3 coding sequence is TGTGCCAGCAGCCAAGATCGGGGGGTTAGCACAGATACGCAGTATTTT. As protein: CASSQDRGVSTDTQYF.